The 14 T cell receptor beta chains presented below share a single source sample, sequenced in a study of blood T cell repertoires in COVID-19. Only in-frame clones appear in the TCRdb table, and some are missing; sequencing was by immunoSEQ multiplex PCR. This repertoire shows approximately 160,000 clones, about 83% found once; its top ten account for approximately 4%. Sequencing was performed on PBMCs or T cells enriched from blood (not recorded which). These receptors were collected from a woman aged 45-65 years in a cohort exposed to, infected with or recovered from COVID-19 (not recorded which).

The rearrangement joins TRBV6-6 to TRBJ2-3; D gene ambiguous. Per germline, CDR1 MNHNY and CDR2 SVGAGI (reference sequence). The CDR3 sequence is 15 residues long. Trimming shortened V by 11 bases and J by 2 bases, and 20 bases separated the two germline ends. This CDR3 reads CACQPARANTDTQYF. The CDR3 bases are TGTGCCTGCCAGCCGGCCAGAGCGAACACAGATACGCAGTATTTT.

The chain has TRBV28 and TRBJ2-7, with 7 bases identical to TRBD1. After removal of 4 bases from V and 3 bases from J, the junction contained 6 bases not matched to a gene. The CDR3 length is 14 residues. The germline CDR1 and CDR2 sequences are MDHEN and SYDVKM. CDR3 residues: CASSSGNRGYEQYF. CDR3 in DNA: TGTGCCAGCAGTTCTGGGAACAGGGGCTACGAGCAGTACTTC.

The chain has TRBV6-5 and TRBJ2-2; a weak D match, TRBD2 (5 bases). This CDR3 region has 15 residues. V was pared by 6 bases and J by 0 bases, with 11 bases between. CDR1 MNHEY and CDR2 SVGAGI come from the germline V gene. CDR3 bases: TGTGCCAGCAGAAGGAGGAGCTCGAACACCGGGGAGCTGTTTTTT. Protein product: CASRRRSSNTGELFF.

This chain links TRBV30 with TRBJ1-1, with TRBD1 matching over 10 bases. V dropped 4 bases and J dropped 5; count of bases not matched to a gene: 4. The germline gives CDR1 GTSNPN, CDR2 SVGIG (reference sequence). The CDR3 runs 13 residues. CDR3 residues: CAWKDRGWTEAFF. The CDR3 nucleotides read TGTGCCTGGAAGGACAGGGGGTGGACTGAAGCTTTCTTT.

Points on this clone: The same CDR3 arises from other DNA sequences in this sample as well. V usage is TRBV7-2 and J usage is TRBJ1-1; D call uncertain. Germline assignment: CDR1 SGHTA and CDR2 FQGNSA. CDR3 length equals 14 residues. Trimming left V 6 bases short and J 0 bases short, with 11 bases between. The CDR3 loop reads CASRARAVNTEAFF. The CDR3 DNA reads TGTGCCAGCAGGGCGAGGGCGGTGAACACTGAAGCTTTCTTT.

Only a few counts were recorded for this clone. V and J are TRBV12-3 or TRBV12-4 and TRBJ2-3, with D uncertain. Trimming took off 3 bases at V and 1 base at J, with 5 bases between the two ends. This CDR3 comprises 13 residues. The CDR3 coding sequence is TGTGCCAGCAGTTTGGCGGGCACAGATACGCAGTATTTT. It codes for CASSLAGTDTQYF.

This clone was recorded at least ten times. The rearrangement joins TRBV14 to TRBJ2-7; 9 nucleotides align to TRBD1. Germline trimming cut 3 bases from V and 1 base from J; bases unmatched to any gene: 4. The CDR3 contains 15 residues. CDR1 SGHDN and CDR2 FVKESK come from the germline V gene. The CDR3 sequence: CASSHPGTGSYEQYF. The CDR3 DNA follows: TGTGCCAGCAGCCATCCCGGGACAGGGTCCTACGAGCAGTACTTC.

The V and J genes are TRBV28 and TRBJ1-4; the D gene is possibly TRBD1 (5 bases). Germline CDR1 and CDR2: MDHEN and SYDVKM. The CDR3 runs to 15 residues. Trimming left V 3 bases short and J 3 bases short, with 11 bases between. CDR3 DNA sequence: TGTGCCAGCAGTTTTAAAGGGGCCCCTAATGAAAAACTGTTTTTT. Encoded protein: CASSFKGAPNEKLFF.

The rearrangement joins TRBV3-1 (or the pseudogene TRBV3-2) to TRBJ1-4; D not resolved. Germline loops: CDR1 LGHDT, CDR2 YNNKEL (reference sequence). The length of the CDR3 is 16 residues. V was pared by 0 bases and J by 1 base, with 9 bases between. The CDR3 bases are TGTGCCAGCAGCCAAGATCGCGGGAAAACTAATGAAAAACTGTTTTTT. This gives the protein CASSQDRGKTNEKLFF.

This clone was picked up one time. This chain connects TRBV6-6 to TRBJ2-1; no clear D gene. Looked up from germline, CDR1 is MNHNY and CDR2 is SVGAGI (reference sequence). The length of the CDR3 is 12 residues. The V gene lost 6 bases and the J gene lost 5 bases, with 8 bases spanning the gap. For the CDR3, the DNA is TGTGCCAGCAGCCGGTTGGACAATGAGCAGTTCTTC. Protein product: CASSRLDNEQFF.

This chain uses TRBV7-8 with TRBJ2-3; D is ambiguous. CDR3 size: 15 residues. V lost 0 bases, J lost 2 bases, and 9 bases lay in between. CDR1 is SGHVS and CDR2 is FQNEAQ in the germline V gene. CDR3 residues: CASSLALSNTDTQYF. DNA for the CDR3: TGTGCCAGCAGCTTAGCCCTTTCTAACACAGATACGCAGTATTTT.

The V and J genes are TRBV28 and TRBJ2-7, with 10 nucleotides matching TRBD2. CDR3 length: 14 residues. The germline CDR1 and CDR2 sequences are MDHEN and SYDVKM. The J segment lost 3 bases and the V segment lost 5 bases, leaving 4 bases of the junction unmatched. The CDR3 coding sequence is TGTGCCAGCAGTCATATAGCGGGGGGCTACGAGCAGTACTTC. Translated: CASSHIAGGYEQYF.

CDR3 amino acids: CASESGFHTDTQYF. Here the CDR3 DNA reads TGTGCTAGTGAATCCGGGTTCCACACAGATACGCAGTATTTT. The rearrangement joins TRBV12-5 to TRBJ2-3; D ambiguous. The CDR3 totals 14 residues. Germline CDR1 is LGHNT and CDR2 is FRNRAP. V was clipped by 7 bases and J by 2 bases, with 13 bases between them. Based on the CDR3 plus reference TRBV12-5 and TRBJ2-3, the full variable domain is DARVTQTPRHKVTEMGQEVTMRCQPILGHNTVFWYRQTMMQGLELLAYFRNRAPLDDSGMPKDRFSAEMPDATLATLKIQPSEPRDSAVYFCASESGFHTDTQYFGPGTRLTVL.

In regard to this clone: The sample holds other DNA sequences that translate to the same CDR3. The J gene is TRBJ2-1, the V gene TRBV19; 10 nucleotides match TRBD2. Germline V gives CDR1 LNHDA, CDR2 SQIVND (reference sequence). Trimming took 6 bases from V and 0 from J; bases not matched to a gene: 2. The CDR3 length is 15 residues. The CDR3 nucleotides are TGTGCCAGTAGGACTAGCGGGCCCTCCTACAATGAGCAGTTCTTC. Its protein product is CASRTSGPSYNEQFF.